The entry below describes one TCR beta chain. The target antigen is unknown. Sequencing used immunoSEQ multiplex PCR; TCRdb keeps in-frame clones, though not all of them. The sample holds tens of thousands of clones; about 80% are singletons and the top ten take 15% to 20%. CDR3 length equals 17 residues. CDR1 and CDR2 (germline): SGHDT, YYEEEE. The junction had 15 bases not matched to a gene; V was cut back by 6 bases and J by 3 bases. This sample is part of a study of T cells in localized non-small cell lung cancer. General observations from the study: Adjacent lung tissue had a median around 57 of the top 100 clones found in the tumor. In the blood, greater T cell density corresponded to longer overall survival.

V usage is TRBV5-6 and J usage is TRBJ1-3, with 7 bases aligning to TRBD1. Sequenced here: peripheral blood, sampled before any cancer treatment. The sequence came from a male donor aged 60 or older with stage III squamous cell lung carcinoma. The CDR3: CASNPSGRPGGGNTIYF. CDR3 nucleotides: TGTGCCAGCAATCCTTCGGGTCGTCCAGGGGGTGGAAACACCATATATTTT.